One sample yielded the 21 T cell receptor beta chains listed below, sequenced in a study of shared clonotypes between healthy human individuals. Only in-frame clones appear in the TCRdb table, and some are missing; sequencing was by immunoSEQ multiplex PCR. The data contain approximately 720,000 clones, about 78% of them singletons. The sample consisted of memory CD4+ T cells sorted from blood. As to subset: CD45RA-negative fraction. The origin of the receptors is a woman aged 30 to 39 in good health.

This chain links TRBV4-2 with TRBJ1-3; D remains unclear. V gave up 2 bases and J gave up 6 bases, with 14 bases separating them. From germline, CDR1 is LGHNA and CDR2 YNFKEQ. The CDR3 is 15 amino acids. CDR3 sequence (DNA): TGTGCCAGCAGCCAACGCCTGGGTCTGCAAAACACCATATATTTT. Translating it yields CASSQRLGLQNTIYF.

This clone occurred a few times. The rearrangement uses TRBV28 and TRBJ2-1; D remains unclear. From germline, CDR1 is MDHEN and CDR2 SYDVKM. The CDR3 covers 14 residues. V lost 10 bases and J lost 10, with 23 bases in between. DNA of the CDR3: TGTGCCACAATGGGCACCTGGAAACGGAGCGAGCAGTTCTTC. This codes for CATMGTWKRSEQFF. The entire variable domain, with the rest obtained from reference TRBV28 and TRBJ2-1, is as follows: DVKVTQSSRYLVKRTGEKVFLECVQDMDHENMFWYRQDPGLGLRLIYFSYDVKMKEKGDIPEGYSVSREKKERFSLILESASTNQTSMYLCATMGTWKRSEQFFGPGTRLTVL.

V is TRBV25-1 and J is TRBJ2-1; 14 bases match TRBD2. Losses at the gene ends were 3 bases for V and 7 bases for J; bases not matched to a gene: 8. The CDR3 extends over 17 amino acids. Per the germline V gene, CDR1 is MGHDK and CDR2 is SYGVNS. CDR3 bases: TGTGCCAGCAGTGATGGGTCCGGGACTAGCGGGAGAAATGAGCAGTTCTTC. Translated: CASSDGSGTSGRNEQFF.

J is TRBJ2-2 and V is TRBV5-5; TRBD1 aligns across 12 bases. The CDR3 consists of 16 residues. J lost 4 bases, V lost 4 bases, and 5 bases had no gene match. The germline gives CDR1 SGHKS, CDR2 YYEKEE (reference sequence). The CDR3 DNA follows: TGTGCCAGCAGCGGGACAGGGGGCGCGGGCACCGGGGAGCTGTTTTTT. Amino acid sequence: CASSGTGGAGTGELFF.

In this sample, this clone turned up a few times. Other DNA sequences within the sample encode an identical CDR3. This chain links TRBV5-1 with TRBJ2-7, with D unclear. Germline values: CDR1 SGHRS, CDR2 YFSETQ. V lost 0 bases and J 7 bases, leaving 5 bases between the germline ends. This CDR3 comprises 11 residues. CDR3 coding DNA: TGCGCCAGCAGCTTGGGTCCTGAGCAGTACTTC. This translates into CASSLGPEQYF.

The CDR3 loop reads CAISEPGQANYGYTF. CDR3 DNA: TGTGCCATCAGTGAACCCGGACAGGCTAACTATGGCTACACCTTC. V and J are TRBV10-3 and TRBJ1-2; 7 positions match TRBD1. V lost 3 bases to trimming and J lost 0 bases; unmatched junction nucleotides: 4. There are 15 residues in the CDR3. Germline lookup yields CDR1 ENHRY and CDR2 SYGVKD.

On this clone itself: Germline and junction disagree at one end, which may indicate a read error. This chain uses TRBV20-1 with TRBJ2-1; 8 nucleotides align to TRBD2. Germline V gene lookup returns CDR1 DFQATT and CDR2 SNEGSKA (reference sequence). The CDR3 is made up of 11 amino acids. The CDR3 bases are TGCAGGGCTAGCGGGCACAATGAGCAGTTCTTC. It is translated as CRASGHNEQFF.

Here the CDR3 reads CASSPQGHKQYF. The DNA of the CDR3 is TGTGCCAGCAGTCCACAGGGTCATAAGCAGTACTTC. The V call is TRBV28, the J call TRBJ2-7, with D perhaps TRBD1 (6 bases). The CDR3 is 12 residues long. The germline V gene encodes CDR1 MDHEN and CDR2 SYDVKM. V was shortened by 5 bases and J by 8 bases, with 13 bases between the two germline ends. The full variable domain, completed using reference TRBV28 and TRBJ2-7, is DVKVTQSSRYLVKRTGEKVFLECVQDMDHENMFWYRQDPGLGLRLIYFSYDVKMKEKGDIPEGYSVSREKKERFSLILESASTNQTSMYLCASSPQGHKQYFGPGTRLTVT.

The CDR3 DNA reads as TGTGCCAGCAGTTTTACGGGGCAGCCCCAGCATTTT. Translated, it gives CASSFTGQPQHF. The chain has TRBV27 and TRBJ1-5, with D hard to call. The CDR3 spans 12 residues. The germline V gene encodes CDR1 MNHEY and CDR2 SMNVEV (reference sequence). The ends were cut back, 3 bases at V and 7 bases at J, with 7 bases in the middle.

The rearrangement joins TRBV2 to TRBJ2-7, with D possibly TRBD1 on 5 matching bases. Germline CDR1 and CDR2: SNHLY and FYNNEI. Trimming stripped 7 bases from V and 7 bases from J, with 20 bases between. The CDR3 covers 14 residues. The CDR3 bases are TGTGCCAGCACCGACTTACGAACTACAGGAGAGCAGTACTTC. It yields the protein CASTDLRTTGEQYF. Together with reference TRBV2 and TRBJ2-7, the CDR3 gives the full variable domain: EPEVTQTPSHQVTQMGQEVILRCVPISNHLYFYWYRQILGQKVEFLVSFYNNEISEKSEIFDDQFSVERPDGSNFTLKIRSTKLEDSAMYFCASTDLRTTGEQYFGPGTRLTVT.

Turning to this clone: The junction shows a germline mismatch at one end, possibly a read error. The chain employs TRBV6-5 and TRBJ2-3; D could derive from TRBD1 or TRBD2 (5 bases each). Germline V lookup: CDR1 MNHEY, CDR2 SVGAGI. CDR3 size: 14 residues. CDR3 sequence: CASSDSGTPDTQYF. The CDR3 nucleotides read TGTGCCAGCAGTGACTCGGGGACCCCCGATACGCAGTATTTT.

This clone showed up just a few times. This chain joins TRBV2 and TRBJ2-4; maybe TRBD1 (5 bases). CDR1 is SNHLY and CDR2 is FYNNEI in the germline V gene. The CDR3 is 13 amino acids. Between the trimmed V and J ends, which lost 8 bases and 2 bases, there was a span of 10 bases. The CDR3 DNA is TGTGCCAGCCAGACAGTCTCCAAAAACATTCAGTACTTC. Translated: CASQTVSKNIQYF.

The genes are TRBV28 and TRBJ1-5; TRBD1 matches 8 bases. The germline CDR1 and CDR2 sequences are MDHEN and SYDVKM. Unmatched junction bases numbered 7, after V lost 8 bases and J lost 7 bases. The CDR3 totals 13 residues. The CDR3 loop reads CASGLQGGQPQHF. CDR3 sequence (DNA): TGTGCCAGCGGCCTACAGGGGGGGCAGCCCCAGCATTTT.

V usage is TRBV11-2 and J usage is TRBJ1-3; no clear D. Germline-derived CDR1 and CDR2 are SGHAT and FQNNGV. Trimming removed 7 bases at V and 3 bases at J, with 16 bases between. The CDR3 has 15 amino acids. CDR3 sequence (DNA): TGTGCCAGCACCTCTTCGGATCGCGGTGGAAACACCATATATTTT. It is translated as CASTSSDRGGNTIYF.

The V gene is TRBV7-9, the J gene TRBJ1-1; 9 nucleotides align to TRBD1. Per the germline V gene, CDR1 is SEHNR and CDR2 is FQNEAQ (reference sequence). V was clipped by 5 bases and J by 3 bases; unmatched bases: 7. This CDR3 spans 15 amino acids. The CDR3 DNA is TGTGCCAGCAGCACAGGGACAGGGTGGGACACTGAAGCTTTCTTT. As protein: CASSTGTGWDTEAFF.

This chain uses TRBV19 with TRBJ2-6; D is undetermined. The CDR3 runs to 15 residues. CDR1 is LNHDA and CDR2 is SQIVND in the germline V gene (reference sequence). The V gene lost 7 bases and the J gene lost 0 bases, with 10 bases spanning the gap. CDR3 DNA sequence: TGTGCCAGTAAGGCCACTTTCTCTGGGGCCAACGTCCTGACTTTC. This translates into CASKATFSGANVLTF. The full variable domain, completed using reference TRBV19 and TRBJ2-6, is DGGITQSPKYLFRKEGQNVTLSCEQNLNHDAMYWYRQDPGQGLRLIYYSQIVNDFQKGDIAEGYSVSREKKESFPLTVTSAQKNPTAFYLCASKATFSGANVLTFGAGSRLTVL.

The chain employs TRBV21-1 and TRBJ2-7; the listed D gene, TRBD2, was not tested against the DNA. TRBV21-1 is a pseudogene segment. The CDR3 length is 16 residues. The CDR3 nucleotides are TGTGCCAGCAGCAAGGGACTAGCGGGAGTGGCTGGGCCGCAGTACTTC. It is translated as CASSKGLAGVAGPQYF.

This chain uses TRBV6-4 with TRBJ2-3; 7 bases fit TRBD2. CDR1 MRHNA and CDR2 SNTAGT come from the germline V gene. The V segment lost 2 bases and the J segment 5 bases; nucleotides outside the gene matches: 7. The CDR3 length is 15 residues. The DNA of the CDR3 is TGTGCCAGCAGTGACAGGGGAGGGCCATTAGATACGCAGTATTTT. Its protein product is CASSDRGGPLDTQYF.

In regard to this clone: Germline is not matched at one junction end, which may reflect a read error. Other DNA sequences in the sample encode the same CDR3. V is TRBV5-1 and J is TRBJ2-6, with D maybe TRBD1 (5 bases). This CDR3 has 14 residues. The V gene's germline CDR1 is SGHRS and CDR2 YFSETQ. The CDR3 loop reads CASSESLGANVLTF. Written as DNA, the CDR3 is TGCGCCAGCAGCGAAAGTCTAGGGGCTAACGTCCTGACTTTC. Drawing the rest from reference TRBV5-1 and TRBJ2-6, the complete variable domain is KAGVTQTPRYLIKTRGQQVTLSCSPISGHRSVSWYQQTPGQGLQFLFEYFSETQRNKGNFPGRFSGRQFSNSRSEMNVSTLELGDSALYLCASSESLGANVLTFGAGSRLTVL.

The chain uses TRBV7-8 and TRBJ2-1; 7 bases are a match to TRBD2. The trim removed 5 bases at V and 8 bases at J, leaving 15 bases unmatched. This CDR3 region has 16 residues. Germline V gene lookup returns CDR1 SGHVS and CDR2 FQNEAQ. For the CDR3, the DNA is TGTGCCAGCAGCCCTTGGAGCGGGAATGGTGGAGATGAGCAGTTCTTC. This gives the protein CASSPWSGNGGDEQFF.

In this sample, this clone turned up a few times. The chain recombines TRBV6-1 with TRBJ2-3, with D tentatively TRBD2 (6 bases). Germline lookup yields CDR1 MNHNS and CDR2 SASEGT. This CDR3 is built from 17 residues. V was trimmed by 3 bases and J by 0 bases, leaving 16 bases between them. CDR3 DNA sequence: TGTGCCAGCAGTGAGGTGGGGAGGACCCCTAGCACAGATACGCAGTATTTT. This encodes CASSEVGRTPSTDTQYF.